The rows below give T cell receptor beta chains drawn from one sample of a study of blood T cell repertoires in COVID-19. TCRdb's copy holds only in-frame clones and misses some; the assay was immunoSEQ multiplex PCR. The top ten hold 1% of the sample, which has hundreds of thousands of clones, roughly nine tenths seen once. Source material: PBMCs or T cells enriched from blood (not recorded which). These receptors came from a man between 18 and 35 years old who had recovered from COVID-19. CDR3s include the opening cysteine and the closing phenylalanine or tryptophan. D genes are given only for firm matches. Clone size is not always given. Where it is, it says once, few, many or a class for expanded clones.

cdr3_length: 12; v_call: TRBV28; d_call: TRBD2; j_call: TRBJ2-7; clone_size: once; cdr3_nt: TGTGCCGCCTCAGCGGGAGATTACGAGCAGTACTTC; cdr3_aa: CAASAGDYEQYF
cdr3_length: 13; v_call: TRBV5-8; d_call: .; j_call: TRBJ2-3; clone_size: once; cdr3_nt: TGTGCCAGCAGCTTACTAGCTGCAGATACGCAGTATTTT; cdr3_aa: CASSLLAADTQYF
cdr3_length: 13; v_call: TRBV3-1/TRBV3-2; d_call: .; j_call: TRBJ2-1; clone_size: .; cdr3_nt: TGTGCCAGCAGCCAAGAGGATGTGACAGCGCAGTTCTTC; cdr3_aa: CASSQEDVTAQFF
cdr3_length: 14; v_call: TRBV25-1; d_call: TRBD1; j_call: TRBJ2-1; clone_size: .; cdr3_nt: TGTGCCAGCAGCGGACAGGGCCCCTACAATGAGCAGTTCTTC; cdr3_aa: CASSGQGPYNEQFF
cdr3_length: 13; v_call: TRBV10-3; d_call: TRBD2; j_call: TRBJ2-7; clone_size: .; cdr3_nt: TGTGCCACCCAACTAGCGGGAGAGGGCGAGCAGTACTTC; cdr3_aa: CATQLAGEGEQYF
cdr3_length: 14; v_call: TRBV28; d_call: .; j_call: TRBJ2-6; clone_size: .; cdr3_nt: TGTGCCAGCAGTTCCGGCTCTGGGGCCAACGTCCTGACTTTC; cdr3_aa: CASSSGSGANVLTF
cdr3_length: 15; v_call: TRBV5-1; d_call: TRBD1; j_call: TRBJ1-4; clone_size: once; cdr3_nt: TGCGCCAGCAGCCGCGAGGGACAGGCTAATGAAAAACTGTTTTTT; cdr3_aa: CASSREGQANEKLFF
cdr3_length: 13; v_call: TRBV18; d_call: .; j_call: TRBJ1-1; clone_size: .; cdr3_nt: TGTGCCAGCTCACCATTCGGGGACACTGAAGCTTTCTTT; cdr3_aa: CASSPFGDTEAFF
cdr3_length: 14; v_call: TRBV7-9; d_call: .; j_call: TRBJ1-1; clone_size: once; cdr3_nt: TGTGCCAGCAGCTCATTTCAGGGAAACACTGAAGCTTTCTTT; cdr3_aa: CASSSFQGNTEAFF
cdr3_length: 15; v_call: TRBV28; d_call: .; j_call: TRBJ1-3; clone_size: .; cdr3_nt: TGTGCCAGCAGTTCCACCGGGGAGAGGGGAAACACCATATATTTT; cdr3_aa: CASSSTGERGNTIYF
cdr3_length: 15; v_call: TRBV7-8; d_call: TRBD1; j_call: TRBJ1-2; clone_size: .; cdr3_nt: TGTGCCAGCAGCCTCCGGACAGGAGCTAACTATGGCTACACCTTC; cdr3_aa: CASSLRTGANYGYTF
cdr3_length: 17; v_call: TRBV3-1/TRBV3-2; d_call: TRBD1; j_call: TRBJ1-2; clone_size: .; cdr3_nt: TGTGCCAGCAGCCAAGCCGGACAGGGAACAGGGACCTATGGCTACACCTTC; cdr3_aa: CASSQAGQGTGTYGYTF
cdr3_length: 17; v_call: TRBV6-1; d_call: .; j_call: TRBJ1-5; clone_size: once; cdr3_nt: TGTGCCAGCAGTGAATATACGGGGGAGGGGGATTATTCGCCCCAGCATTTT; cdr3_aa: CASSEYTGEGDYSPQHF
cdr3_length: 17; v_call: TRBV29-1; d_call: TRBD1; j_call: TRBJ2-2; clone_size: .; cdr3_nt: TGCAGCGTTGAAGAATTGAACAACAGGGGGCAAGGCGGGGAGCTGTTTTTT; cdr3_aa: CSVEELNNRGQGGELFF
cdr3_length: 12; v_call: TRBV29-1; d_call: .; j_call: TRBJ1-1; clone_size: .; cdr3_nt: TGCAGCGCCTCCGGGGTGGGGACTGAAGCTTTCTTT; cdr3_aa: CSASGVGTEAFF
cdr3_length: 16; v_call: TRBV6-5; d_call: TRBD1; j_call: TRBJ1-6; clone_size: once; cdr3_nt: TGTGCCAGCAGTTACACGAAACGACAGGGGAGTTCACCCCTCCACTTT; cdr3_aa: CASSYTKRQGSSPLHF
cdr3_length: 14; v_call: TRBV6-1; d_call: .; j_call: TRBJ2-1; clone_size: once; cdr3_nt: TGTGCCAGCAGTGACGTACTAGGTTGGAATGAGCAGTTCTTC; cdr3_aa: CASSDVLGWNEQFF
cdr3_length: 15; v_call: TRBV4-1; d_call: .; j_call: TRBJ1-3; clone_size: .; cdr3_nt: TGCGCCAGCAGCCAAGGGAAGACAGGTGGAAACACCATATATTTT; cdr3_aa: CASSQGKTGGNTIYF
cdr3_length: 13; v_call: TRBV2; d_call: .; j_call: TRBJ2-7; clone_size: once; cdr3_nt: TGTGCCAGCTCTAGGTGGCTGCTCTACGAGCAGTACTTC; cdr3_aa: CASSRWLLYEQYF
cdr3_length: 15; v_call: TRBV14; d_call: .; j_call: TRBJ2-1; clone_size: .; cdr3_nt: TGTGCCAGCAGCCAGTCGTCAGGGAATACCCATGAGCAGTTCTTC; cdr3_aa: CASSQSSGNTHEQFF
cdr3_length: 16; v_call: TRBV15; d_call: .; j_call: TRBJ1-3; clone_size: .; cdr3_nt: TGTGCCACCAGCAGAGACCGCGGGACTTCAGGAAACACCATATATTTT; cdr3_aa: CATSRDRGTSGNTIYF
cdr3_length: 17; v_call: TRBV20-1; d_call: TRBD1; j_call: TRBJ1-3; clone_size: few; cdr3_nt: TGCAGTGCTAGTCACAACCCGGACAGGGTAGCTGGAAACACCATATATTTT; cdr3_aa: CSASHNPDRVAGNTIYF
cdr3_length: 11; v_call: TRBV6-5; d_call: .; j_call: TRBJ2-7; clone_size: .; cdr3_nt: TGTGCCGCTACTCAGGGGTCCGAGCAGTACTTC; cdr3_aa: CAATQGSEQYF
cdr3_length: 16; v_call: TRBV5-4; d_call: TRBD1; j_call: TRBJ2-5; clone_size: once; cdr3_nt: TGTGCCAGCAGCACCGGGACAGGGCCGATCCAAGAGACCCAGTACTTC; cdr3_aa: CASSTGTGPIQETQYF
cdr3_length: 15; v_call: TRBV28; d_call: TRBD1; j_call: TRBJ1-5; clone_size: .; cdr3_nt: TGTGCCAGCAGTTTCCGGGACAGAGGCAATCAGCCCCAGCATTTT; cdr3_aa: CASSFRDRGNQPQHF
cdr3_length: 12; v_call: TRBV10-3; d_call: .; j_call: TRBJ1-5; clone_size: .; cdr3_nt: TGTGCCATCACTGACGGGTATCAGCCCCAGCATTTT; cdr3_aa: CAITDGYQPQHF
cdr3_length: 13; v_call: TRBV19; d_call: TRBD1; j_call: TRBJ1-4; clone_size: .; cdr3_nt: TGTGCCAGCCGACAGGGGCCTAATGAAAAACTGTTTTTT; cdr3_aa: CASRQGPNEKLFF
cdr3_length: 14; v_call: TRBV19; d_call: TRBD1; j_call: TRBJ2-5; clone_size: .; cdr3_nt: TGTGCCAGTAGTAGGGGACAGAACCAAGAGACCCAGTACTTC; cdr3_aa: CASSRGQNQETQYF